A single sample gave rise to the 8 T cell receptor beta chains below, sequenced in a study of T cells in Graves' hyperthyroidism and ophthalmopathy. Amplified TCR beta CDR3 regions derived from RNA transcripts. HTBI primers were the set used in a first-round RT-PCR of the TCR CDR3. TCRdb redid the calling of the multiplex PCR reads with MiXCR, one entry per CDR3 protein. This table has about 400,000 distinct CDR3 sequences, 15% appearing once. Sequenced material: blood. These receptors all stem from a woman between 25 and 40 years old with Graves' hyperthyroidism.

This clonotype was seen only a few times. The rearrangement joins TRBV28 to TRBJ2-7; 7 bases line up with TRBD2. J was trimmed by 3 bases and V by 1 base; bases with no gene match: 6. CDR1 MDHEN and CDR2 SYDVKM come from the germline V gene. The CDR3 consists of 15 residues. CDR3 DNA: TGTGCCAGCAGTTTATTGGGGGAGGGCCTCTACGAGCAGTACTTC. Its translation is CASSLLGEGLYEQYF.

CDR3 DNA sequence: TGTGCCAGCAGCGTAGCGGGCGGGAGCTCAGATACGCAGTATTTT. Translating it yields CASSVAGGSSDTQYF. This rearrangement joins TRBV9 to TRBJ2-3; TRBD2 aligns across 7 bases. Trimming removed 0 bases from V and 4 bases from J; junction bases left unmatched: 5. This CDR3 comprises 15 residues. Germline V gene data show CDR1 as SGDLS and CDR2 as YYNGEE.

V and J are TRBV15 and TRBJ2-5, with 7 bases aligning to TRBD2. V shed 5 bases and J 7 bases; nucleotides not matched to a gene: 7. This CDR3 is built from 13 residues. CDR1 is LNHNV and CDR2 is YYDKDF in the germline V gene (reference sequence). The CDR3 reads CATSYGLGGTQYF. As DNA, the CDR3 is TGTGCCACCAGCTATGGACTAGGAGGGACCCAGTACTTC.

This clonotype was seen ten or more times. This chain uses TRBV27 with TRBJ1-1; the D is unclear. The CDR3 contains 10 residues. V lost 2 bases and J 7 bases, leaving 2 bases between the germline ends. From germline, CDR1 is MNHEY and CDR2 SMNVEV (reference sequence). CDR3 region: CASSLDEAFF. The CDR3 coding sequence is TGTGCCAGCAGTTTAGATGAAGCTTTCTTT.

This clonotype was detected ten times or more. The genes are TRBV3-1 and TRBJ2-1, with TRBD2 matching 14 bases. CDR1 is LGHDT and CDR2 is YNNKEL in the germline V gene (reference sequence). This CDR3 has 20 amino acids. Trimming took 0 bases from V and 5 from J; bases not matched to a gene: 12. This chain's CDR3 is CASSQDPVTSGRAYDNEQFF. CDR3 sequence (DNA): TGTGCCAGCAGCCAAGATCCGGTGACTAGCGGGAGGGCCTACGACAATGAGCAGTTCTTC.

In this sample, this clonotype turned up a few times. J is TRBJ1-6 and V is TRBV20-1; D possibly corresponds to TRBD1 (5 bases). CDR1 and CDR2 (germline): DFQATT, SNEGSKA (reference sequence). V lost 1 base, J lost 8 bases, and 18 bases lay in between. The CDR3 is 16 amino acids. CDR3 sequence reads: CSARGWNKGTYSPLHF. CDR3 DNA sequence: TGCAGTGCTAGAGGGTGGAACAAGGGGACCTATTCACCCCTCCACTTT.

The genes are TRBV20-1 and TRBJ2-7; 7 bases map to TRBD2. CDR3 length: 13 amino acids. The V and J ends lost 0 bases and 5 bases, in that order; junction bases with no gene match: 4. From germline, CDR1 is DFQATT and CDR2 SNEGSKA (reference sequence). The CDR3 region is CSARDMTSHEQYF. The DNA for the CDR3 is TGCAGTGCTAGAGATATGACTAGCCACGAGCAGTACTTC.

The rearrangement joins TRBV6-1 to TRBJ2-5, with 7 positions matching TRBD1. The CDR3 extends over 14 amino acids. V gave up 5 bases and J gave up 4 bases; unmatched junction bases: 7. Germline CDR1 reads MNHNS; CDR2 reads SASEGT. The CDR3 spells CASSSTGDRETQYF. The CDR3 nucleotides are TGTGCCAGCAGTTCCACAGGGGACCGAGAGACCCAGTACTTC.